This T cell receptor beta chain was identified in a study of T cells in Graves' hyperthyroidism and ophthalmopathy (dated by TCRdb to the late 2010s). About the investigation overall: Peripheral blood was collected at initial diagnosis, before any treatment. To identify TCR V-J signatures that set the groups apart, the researchers used a discovery cohort of approximately 98 patients, made up of approximately 43 with Graves' ophthalmopathy and 57 with stable Graves' hyperthyroidism. According to the paper, TCR Vbeta CDR3 sequencing was carried out on 135 peripheral blood samples, which came from 40 to 45 ophthalmopathy, roughly 75 hyperthyroidism and roughly 17 progressor patients. An independent validation cohort of under 20 hyperthyroidism patients and roughly 16 patients who later progressed to ophthalmopathy tested prospective prediction of ophthalmopathy. Following sampling, methimazole starting at 30 mg daily was given to hyperthyroidism patients, and high-dose intravenous methylprednisolone was given to ophthalmopathy patients. For training and testing, the 100 or so patients in the discovery cohort were randomly divided in a 7:3 ratio. The study also compared thyroid tissue and blood T-cell repertoires from about 6 Graves' hyperthyroidism patients. The research as a whole found: No statistical method was used to fix the sample size in advance, and group allocation was not hidden from the investigators. A 13 V-J signature model separated ophthalmopathy from stable hyperthyroidism, with roughly 88% sensitivity and about 81% specificity in cross-validation and 80%/75% in testing. Most expanded thyroid clonotypes (frequency above 0.001) were also detected in blood, a finding suggesting that blood repertoires may reflect thyroid immune responses. In validation, the model predicted progression to ophthalmopathy a median of about 6.8 months before onset, with roughly 71% sensitivity and roughly 73% specificity.

A patient counted as having stable Graves' hyperthyroidism if no progression to ophthalmopathy occurred over 18 months of follow-up. Hyperthyroidism patients were newly diagnosed, had a disease duration of under 2 months, and were aged 18 to 65 years. Exclusion was applied to patients with uncontrolled infections, other autoimmune diseases, pregnancy or lactation. Diagnoses were based on clinical symptoms, serum thyroxine and TRAb, thyroid ultrasound and orbital computed tomography. PBMCs were separated from roughly 10 ml of fresh peripheral blood using Ficoll-Paque density gradient centrifugation. Total RNA was extracted with Trizol reagent, and quality was checked on an Agilent 2100 Bioanalyzer. From the germline V gene (reference sequence), CDR1 is LGHDT and CDR2 is YNNKEL. V sheds 0 bases and J sheds 1 base, leaving 12 bases between their ends. The CDR3 sequence holds 16 residues, the cysteine and phenylalanine included. This entry keeps only the CDR3 DNA: 48 bases, framed from base 1.

A word on this clonotype: The specificity of this receptor is unknown. Base qualities were left out, and no much larger clone turns up one base away.

The TCR beta CDR3 regions were amplified from RNA transcripts. The first round of RT-PCR for the TCR CDR3 was performed with the HTBI primer set and the Qiagen OneStep RT-PCR kit. A second multiplex PCR round built the libraries, followed by size selection and purification. The libraries were sequenced on an Illumina HiSeq2000 using paired-end 100 bp reads. In the source study's methods: Raw data were processed with SOAPnuke, discarding reads with adapters, uncalled bases, mean Phred below 15, or no exact constant-primer or identifier match. High-quality paired reads were merged using COPE v1.2.5, and each unique nucleotide sequence was defined as a clonotype. MiTCR v1.1 was used to align the clonotypes against IMGT TRBV, TRBD and TRBJ reference segments. The analysis was restricted to V-J combinations with a frequency above 0.0001, which together covered 99% to 99.2% of the repertoires. A TCS score was defined as the ratio between F50 (clonal expansion) and ExV (chaos), using BLOSUM62-based TCRdist between CDR3 peptides within each V-J. Welch's t-statistics and random forest reduced roughly 540 V-J features to 13, which were used in a naive Bayes classifier (R e1071). In-frame beta chains were kept once TCRdb had trimmed the public reads at Q25 with fastp and called clones with MiXCR. Each entry is one CDR3 protein sequence, shown with its most common DNA and genes. The V and J calls reflect TCRdb's pipeline rather than the authors' work. This sample lists hundreds of thousands of distinct CDR3 sequences; approximately 15% were detected once. Approximately 10% of the sample rests with the top ten.

The origin of this receptor is a woman between 18 and 29 years old with Graves' hyperthyroidism. This sequence uses TRBV3-1 and TRBJ2-5, with the D gene not confidently named. Sequenced input: blood. The nucleotide sequence is TGTGCCAGCAGCCAAGATAATCGGGCTATCCAAGAGACCCAGTACTTC. Translated, this is CASSQDNRAIQETQYF.